This T cell receptor beta chain was captured in a study of T-cell memory formation after mild COVID-19. Study-wide background: Most TCR clusters belonged to a single donor. The study, taken as a whole, reports: Cross-reactive memory apparently joined, as some responding clones appeared in pre-infection memory.

Constant-segment primers served in 5'RACE that generated TCR alpha and TCR beta cDNA libraries bearing sample barcodes and UMIs. Each CDR3 protein is one row after TCRdb ran MiXCR on the 5' RACE reads. The data contain 300,000 to 400,000 distinct CDR3 sequences, roughly 21% of them singletons. V was clipped by 2 bases and J by 5 bases; unmatched bases: 4. This CDR3 spans 15 amino acids. Germline values: CDR1 MDHEN, CDR2 SYDVKM. With respect to this clonotype: The antigen is unknown.

The chain joins TRBV28 to TRBJ1-5, with TRBD1 matching 9 bases. The specimen sequenced was PBMCs or a T cell subset sorted from them (not recorded which). The sequence came from an adult woman who had mild COVID-19 (a few samples of this study predate the infection). Cell type and time point are not known. In nucleotides, the CDR3 is TGTGCCAGCAGTTTAGACAGGGGGTCGGATCAGCCCCAGCATTTT. Translating it yields CASSLDRGSDQPQHF.